This is a list of T cell receptor beta chains from one sample in a study of vaccination effects on CD4 cells after COVID-19. Measured with immunoSEQ multiplex PCR; TCRdb has only the in-frame clones, and not every one. The table records approximately 30,000 clones, roughly 73% of them present only once. Their antigen targets remain unknown. Sequences were derived from CD4+ T cells from PBMCs cultured with HCoV-NL63 spike peptides, sampled before COVID-19 vaccination. Receptors were obtained from a human donor who received a COVID-19 vaccine. The CDR3 runs from the conserved cysteine through the conserved F or W. Fields, in order: clone size, V gene, D gene, J gene, CDR3 protein, CDR3 DNA. The D gene is left open where the match is weak. Not every row has a clone size; where given, it reads once, few, many or a size class.

>NA|TRBV2|NA|TRBJ2-6
CASSRDQSGANVLTF
TGTGCCAGCAGTCGGGACCAATCTGGGGCCAACGTCCTGACTTTC
>NA|TRBV14|TRBD2|TRBJ2-1
CASSPPRLAGTNEQFF
TGTGCCAGCAGCCCTCCGCGACTAGCCGGGACTAATGAGCAGTTCTTC
>NA|TRBV27|NA|TRBJ1-1
CASRPLEGTEAFF
TGTGCCAGCAGGCCCCTGGAGGGGACTGAAGCTTTCTTT
>NA|TRBV10-3|NA|TRBJ2-6
CAIQGSGANVLTF
TGTGCCATACAGGGTTCTGGGGCCAACGTCCTGACTTTC
>NA|TRBV10-3|NA|TRBJ2-1
CAISESVGERHEQFF
TGTGCCATCAGTGAGTCGGTGGGAGAGAGGCATGAGCAGTTCTTC
>NA|TRBV19|NA|TRBJ1-3
CASTPLAATGNTIYF
TGTGCCAGTACCCCTTTAGCGGCGACTGGAAACACCATATATTTT
>NA|TRBV3-1/TRBV3-2|NA|TRBJ1-2
CASSQGSRRNSLPYGYTF
TGTGCCAGCAGCCAAGGGAGCCGGCGGAATTCCTTACCCTATGGCTACACCTTC
>NA|TRBV15|NA|TRBJ2-1
CATSRDYARLGNEQFF
TGTGCCACCAGCAGAGATTACGCTAGATTGGGCAATGAGCAGTTCTTC
>few|TRBV28|NA|TRBJ1-1
CASTPFGARGNTEAFF
TGTGCCAGCACCCCGTTTGGGGCGAGGGGTAACACTGAAGCTTTCTTT
>NA|TRBV7-7|NA|TRBJ2-1
CASSPLGGLGEQFF
TGTGCTAGCAGCCCTCTCGGGGGGCTGGGTGAGCAGTTCTTC
>NA|TRBV7-9|NA|TRBJ2-7
CASSLVQQTSSSYEQYF
TGTGCCAGCAGCTTAGTTCAGCAGACATCAAGCTCCTACGAGCAGTACTTC